Listed below are T cell receptor beta chains from one sample, sequenced in a study of T cells expressing NK-cell markers. For each CDR3 protein, TCRdb gives one entry from its re-call of the 5' RACE reads, without DNA. The sample has 400,000 to 450,000 distinct CDR3 sequences; the top ten hold roughly 8%. The specimen was blood T cells: a sorted CD56 or NKG2C T cell subset, CD4+ or CD8+ T cells, or bulk PBMC T cells (not recorded which). The receptor set was obtained from a woman between 18 and 69 years old in good health. CDR3s include the opening cysteine and the closing phenylalanine or tryptophan.

v_call	j_call	cdr3_aa
TRBV7-9	TRBJ2-3	CASSPQDTQYF
TRBV5-1	TRBJ2-2	CASSLADTGELFF
TRBV7-8	TRBJ2-5	CASSLITDTPQYF
TRBV20-1	TRBJ2-7	CSARGDYAYEQYF
TRBV7-2	TRBJ1-4	CASGRGPPATNEKLFF
TRBV5-1	TRBJ2-2	CASSLVDPNTGELFF
TRBV6-2/TRBV6-3	TRBJ2-7	CASHQGQGTSYEQYF
TRBV5-1	TRBJ1-1	CASSRLDRKNTEAFF
TRBV6-2/TRBV6-3	TRBJ2-1	CASSYWPNNEQFF
TRBV6-2/TRBV6-3	TRBJ2-1	CASSSAGQGNYNEQFF
TRBV20-1	TRBJ1-6	CSATRQGGTYNSPLHF
TRBV6-1	TRBJ2-7	CASMTAAGGPYEQYF
TRBV7-2	TRBJ1-1	CASSREDRADTEAFF
TRBV15	TRBJ2-5	CATSRDRLQETQYF
TRBV29-1	TRBJ1-1	CSGYGDKNTEAFF
TRBV27	TRBJ2-2	CASSWWGLANTGELFF
TRBV20-1	TRBJ2-7	CSAIPGKGTEQYF
TRBV7-3	TRBJ1-5	CASSSSPDSGAHQPQHF
TRBV12-3/TRBV12-4	TRBJ2-7	CASSPGQGWHEQYF
TRBV28	TRBJ1-6	CASSSSPGTGGSPLHF
TRBV19	TRBJ2-5	CASSMLGNQETQYF
TRBV2	TRBJ2-5	CASGGTGASRETQYF
TRBV5-1	TRBJ1-4	CASSRLTGSNEKLVF
TRBV28	TRBJ1-5	CASIPGGGGNQPQHF
TRBV20-1	TRBJ2-7	CSAQDRITYEQYF
TRBV5-1	TRBJ1-6	CASSGGAENSPLHF
TRBV29-1	TRBJ2-3	CSVGGTRETDTQYF
TRBV3-1	TRBJ1-2	CASSQPDRGQGYTF
TRBV9	TRBJ1-2	CASSQDGGSGYTF
TRBV28	TRBJ1-4	CASSLDLEKLFF
TRBV7-2	TRBJ2-2	CASSLGGTDTGELFF
TRBV5-1	TRBJ2-7	CASSYGLAGDEQYF
TRBV6-2/TRBV6-3	TRBJ2-5	CASMQGQETQYF
TRBV20-1	TRBJ2-5	CSASPLGWASGRPEETQYF
TRBV6-1	TRBJ1-6	CASRSAGTDNSPLHF
TRBV20-1	TRBJ1-2	CSARPDTNPLTYGYTF
TRBV5-1	TRBJ2-2	CASSQTSGHTTGELFF
TRBV27	TRBJ2-5	CASSLGSRPEETQYF
TRBV5-1	TRBJ2-7	CASSGLPGPSYEQYF
TRBV20-1	TRBJ2-7	CSARDLGGLYEQYF
TRBV5-1	TRBJ2-7	CASSLAGEVDEQYF
TRBV4-1	TRBJ1-5	CASSQVTGGGNQPQHF
TRBV2	TRBJ2-1	CASSARTSGGREQFF
TRBV7-6	TRBJ2-1	CASSGIAGGYNEQFF
TRBV4-1	TRBJ2-1	CASFDPRKYNEQFF
TRBV6-1	TRBJ2-6	CASSVDRDNVLTF
TRBV28	TRBJ2-3	CASSFSPTDTQYF
TRBV24-1	TRBJ2-2	CATSDPRQGDTGELFF
TRBV7-7	TRBJ2-2	CASSGSRGGRQNTGELFF
TRBV20-1	TRBJ2-1	CSALQVYNEQFF
TRBV28	TRBJ2-7	CASSLMRGSYEQYF